This TCR beta chain was identified in a study of blood T cell repertoires in COVID-19. Assay used: immunoSEQ multiplex PCR; TCRdb lists only in-frame clones, some missing. The sample includes some 70,000 clones, around 86% of them seen just once. The CDR3 spans 12 residues. Germline CDR1 is SNHLY and CDR2 is FYNNEI. Trimming at V came to 6 bases and at J to 5 bases, leaving 1 base not matched to a gene. The source of this sequence is a man aged 45 to 65 with active COVID-19. Sequencing was performed on peripheral blood. V is TRBV2 and J is TRBJ1-1; 9 positions agree with TRBD1. CDR3 coding DNA: TGTGCCAGCAGGGACAGGGGAACTGAAGCTTTCTTT. It encodes CASRDRGTEAFF.